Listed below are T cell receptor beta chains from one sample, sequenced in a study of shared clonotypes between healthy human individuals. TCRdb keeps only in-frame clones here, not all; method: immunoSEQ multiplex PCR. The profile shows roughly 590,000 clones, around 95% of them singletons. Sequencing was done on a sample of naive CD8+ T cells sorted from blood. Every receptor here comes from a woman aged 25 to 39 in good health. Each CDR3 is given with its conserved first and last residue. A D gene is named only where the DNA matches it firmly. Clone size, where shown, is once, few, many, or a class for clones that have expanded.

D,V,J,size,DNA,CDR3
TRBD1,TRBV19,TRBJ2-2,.,TGTGCCAGCCGACAGGGGGTCCGGGAGCTGTTTTTT,CASRQGVRELFF
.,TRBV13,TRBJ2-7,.,TGTGCCAGCAGCTTGTGGAGCTCCTACGAGCAGTACTTC,CASSLWSSYEQYF
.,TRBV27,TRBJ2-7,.,TGTGCCAGCAGTTTATGGCCCGGGGGCCGCTACGAGCAGTACTTC,CASSLWPGGRYEQYF
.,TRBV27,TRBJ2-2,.,TGTGCCAGCAGTTTCCAGAGGCCCGGGGAGCTGTTTTTT,CASSFQRPGELFF
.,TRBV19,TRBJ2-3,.,TGTGCCAGTAGTATAGAATCGGGCTTCACAGATACGCAGTATTTT,CASSIESGFTDTQYF
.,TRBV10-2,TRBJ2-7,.,TGCGCCAGCAGTGAGGCATTATACGAGCAGTACTTC,CASSEALYEQYF
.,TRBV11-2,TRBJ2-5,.,TGTGCCAGCAGCTTAGAGGGTCAGGCGGGAGAGACCCAGTACTTC,CASSLEGQAGETQYF
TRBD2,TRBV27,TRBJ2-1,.,TGTGCCAGCAGTTTAAAGACGGCTAGCGGGCCCTATTGGGATGAGCAGTTCTTC,CASSLKTASGPYWDEQFF
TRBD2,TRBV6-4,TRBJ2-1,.,TGTGCCAGCAGTTCAGGACTAGCGGACTACAATGAGCAGTTCTTC,CASSSGLADYNEQFF
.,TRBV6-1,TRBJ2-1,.,TGTGCCAGCAGTGCGGGAGCGCGGGGAGATGAGCAGTTCTTC,CASSAGARGDEQFF
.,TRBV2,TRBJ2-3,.,TGTGCCGGCGGGCGGGTGAAGGATACGCAGTATTTT,CAGGRVKDTQYF
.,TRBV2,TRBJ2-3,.,TGTGCCAGCAGTGAAGCGGGAGCCTACACAGATACGCAGTATTTT,CASSEAGAYTDTQYF
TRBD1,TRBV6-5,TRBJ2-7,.,TGTGCCAGCAGTTCCCCGGGACAGGGACCCTACGAGCAGTACTTC,CASSSPGQGPYEQYF
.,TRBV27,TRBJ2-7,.,TGTGCCAGCACCACGGGCGGAAACCTCTACGAGCAGTACTTC,CASTTGGNLYEQYF
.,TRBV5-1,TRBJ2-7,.,TGCGCCAGCAGACGTAAGGTAGGGATGCCCTACGAGCAGTACTTC,CASRRKVGMPYEQYF
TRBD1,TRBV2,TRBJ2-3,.,TGTGCCAGCAGTGAAGGGGACAGGGACCCAGATACGCAGTATTTT,CASSEGDRDPDTQYF
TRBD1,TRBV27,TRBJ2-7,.,TGTGCCAGCAGAGACTCTCGGGACAGGGGAGACTACGAGCAGTACTTC,CASRDSRDRGDYEQYF
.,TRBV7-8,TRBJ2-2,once,TGTGCCAGCAGCTTAGGGCTACGAGGGAGGCCCGGGGAGCTGTTTTTT,CASSLGLRGRPGELFF
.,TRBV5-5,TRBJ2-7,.,TGTGCCTCACGCCTGATAGGCTACGAGCAGTACTTC,CASRLIGYEQYF
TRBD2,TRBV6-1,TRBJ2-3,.,TGTGCCAGCAGTGAAGCGCAGTTAGCGGGAGGGCCTTCGGCTACTCGAAGCACAGATACGCAGTATTTT,CASSEAQLAGGPSATRSTDTQYF
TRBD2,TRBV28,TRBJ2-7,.,TGTGCCAGCACCTCACCGGGACTAGCGGGGATATACGAGCAGTACTTC,CASTSPGLAGIYEQYF
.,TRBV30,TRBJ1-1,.,TGTGCCTGGAGTAGTGGAGGGAAGGAAGGAAACACTGAAGCTTTCTTT,CAWSSGGKEGNTEAFF
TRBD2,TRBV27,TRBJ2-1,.,TGTGCCAGCAGTTTAGTACTAGCGGGAGGATACAATGAGCAGTTCTTC,CASSLVLAGGYNEQFF
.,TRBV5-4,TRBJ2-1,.,TGTGCCAGCAGCTTGGCATACAATGAGCAGTTCTTC,CASSLAYNEQFF
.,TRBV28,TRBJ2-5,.,TGTGCCAGCGGGGGTTCCAGGGAGACCCAGTACTTC,CASGGSRETQYF
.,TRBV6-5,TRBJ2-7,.,TGTGCCAGCAGTTACTCGGGCGGGGAGACCTCCTACGAGCAGTACTTC,CASSYSGGETSYEQYF
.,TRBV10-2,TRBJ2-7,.,TGCGCCAGCAGGAAACAGAGCTACGAGCAGTACTTC,CASRKQSYEQYF
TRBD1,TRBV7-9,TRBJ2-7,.,TGTGCCAGCAGCTTAGTAGGGGGCCACCTCTACGAGCAGTACTTC,CASSLVGGHLYEQYF
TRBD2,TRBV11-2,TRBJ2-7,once,TGTGCCAGCAGCGTAGGACTAGCGTTTGAGCAGTACTTC,CASSVGLAFEQYF
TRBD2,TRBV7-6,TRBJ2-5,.,TGTGCCAGCAGCACGGGGGGGCGAGAGACCCAGTACTTC,CASSTGGRETQYF
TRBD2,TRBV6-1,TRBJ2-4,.,TGTGCCAGCAAGGCGGGAGGGCCCGCCGTAAACATTCAGTACTTC,CASKAGGPAVNIQYF
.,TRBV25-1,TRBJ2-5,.,TGTGCCAGCAGTTCACCCCAAGACGCAGGGAAGGAAGAGACCCAGTACTTC,CASSSPQDAGKEETQYF
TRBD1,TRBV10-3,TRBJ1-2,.,TGTGCCATCAGTGAACCCAGGGGGAATGGCTACACCTTC,CAISEPRGNGYTF
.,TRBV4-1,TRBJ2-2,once,TGCGCCAGCAGCCCGAGGTTCGGCGGGGAGCTGTTTTTT,CASSPRFGGELFF
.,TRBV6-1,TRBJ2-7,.,TGTGCCAGCAGTATAACAGGGGAGGTCTACGAGCAGTACTTC,CASSITGEVYEQYF
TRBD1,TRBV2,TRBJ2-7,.,TGTGCCAGCTTCGGACAGGGCCCTACCTCCAATTACGAGCAGTACTTC,CASFGQGPTSNYEQYF
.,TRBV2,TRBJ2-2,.,TGTGCCAGCAGTGTAAGCCTAGCGCCCGGGGAGCTGTTTTTT,CASSVSLAPGELFF
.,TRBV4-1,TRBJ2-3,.,TGCGCCAGCAGCCAAGTTCCCCGGCGAGAGACAGATACGCAGTATTTT,CASSQVPRRETDTQYF
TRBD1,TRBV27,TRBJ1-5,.,TGTGCCAGCAAGGCCGGGACAGGCCAGCCCCAGCATTTT,CASKAGTGQPQHF
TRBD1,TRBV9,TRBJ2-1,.,TGTGCCAGCAGCGTAGACAGGGGCTCGGCCAATGAGCAGTTCTTC,CASSVDRGSANEQFF